One and the same sample provided the 2 T cell receptor beta chains below, sequenced in a study of blood T cell repertoires in COVID-19. Only in-frame clones appear in the TCRdb table, and some are missing; sequencing was by immunoSEQ multiplex PCR. Of around 280,000 clones in the sample, 85% to 90% are singletons; the top ten hold approximately 12%. The sample comprised peripheral blood. Receptors were obtained from a woman in her twenties or thirties with COVID-19, enrolled during active disease.

This rearrangement joins TRBV6-5 to TRBJ2-5; 9 nucleotides line up with TRBD1. This CDR3 has 14 amino acids. Unmatched junction bases numbered 8, after V lost 7 bases and J lost 5 bases. Germline V lookup: CDR1 MNHEY, CDR2 SVGAGI. The CDR3 nucleotides are TGTGCCAGCATGACCGGGACAGGGAGGGAGACCCAGTACTTC. It codes for CASMTGTGRETQYF.

The genes are TRBV5-8 and TRBJ1-5; D perhaps matches TRBD1 (5 bases). The CDR3 contains 16 residues. V was clipped by 6 bases and J by 0 bases, with 16 bases between them. Germline V gene sequence: CDR1 SGHTS, CDR2 YDEGEE. The CDR3 sequence: CASNSWRGTSNQPQHF. For the CDR3, the DNA is TGTGCCAGCAACTCATGGCGCGGGACTAGCAATCAGCCCCAGCATTTT.